This T cell receptor beta chain was retrieved from a study of shared clonotypes between healthy human individuals. Study overall: Every donor yielded three CD4 naive, three CD4 memory, two CD8 naive and one CD8 memory plate.

As concerns this clone: What it binds is not known.

In the naive CD8 group, cells lacked CD45RO and were positively selected for CCR7, so terminally differentiated effector memory CD45RA+ cells were left out. Donors comprised healthy HIV-negative adults lacking recent acute infections or vaccinations. The CDR3 is made up of 15 amino acids. CDR1 is SGHTS, CDR2 YDEGEE, per germline. The study's findings and limits: When compared with the clonotypes that were shared by all four sorted-subset donors, the non-shared clonotypes turned out to have lower generation probabilities.

Sequencing used immunoSEQ multiplex PCR; TCRdb keeps in-frame clones, though not all of them. The sample contains nearly 600,000 clones, about 95% of which appear only once. The sequence was collected from a woman in her twenties or thirties in good health. The specimen sequenced was naive CD8+ T cells sorted from blood. This sequence joins TRBV5-8 and TRBJ2-5; TRBD2 agrees at 8 bases. The J call could be wrong; TRBJ2-7 is a better fit for the DNA end. The CDR3 protein is CASSWSGRGTDEQYF. DNA for the CDR3: TGTGCCAGCAGCTGGAGCGGGAGAGGGACGGACGAGCAGTACTTC.